The 11 T cell receptor beta chains given below trace back to one sample, sequenced in a study of shared clonotypes between healthy human individuals. Assay: immunoSEQ multiplex PCR; the TCRdb copy retains only in-frame clones and omits some. In the table there are approximately 2,000,000 clones, 85% to 95% of which are singletons. CD45RO-negative CD8 cells positively selected for CCR7 made up the naive population, which excluded terminally differentiated effector memory CD45RA+ cells. The source material was naive CD8+ T cells from PBMCs. Every receptor here comes from a man between 18 and 29 years old in good health. Some clones in this sample may be carry-over from other donors' samples.

The rearrangement joins TRBV7-2 to TRBJ2-2; 7 nucleotides line up with TRBD1. This CDR3 spans 15 amino acids. Trimming removed 1 base from V and 6 bases from J; junction bases left unmatched: 5. Germline V gives CDR1 SGHTA, CDR2 FQGNSA. The CDR3 sequence: CASSLVTGAAGELFF. CDR3 nucleotides: TGTGCCAGCAGCTTAGTTACAGGGGCGGCCGGGGAGCTGTTTTTT.

To note about this clone: Additional DNA sequences in this sample encode the identical CDR3. This chain uses TRBV30 with TRBJ1-1; D is possibly TRBD1 (6 bases). Trimming removed 1 base at V and 4 bases at J, with 7 bases between. The CDR3 loop spans 12 amino acids. CDR1 is GTSNPN, CDR2 SVGIG, per germline (reference sequence). The CDR3 reads CAWSGGGTEAFF. The DNA for the CDR3 is TGTGCCTGGAGTGGAGGGGGCACTGAAGCTTTCTTT. The whole variable domain, remainder taken from reference TRBV30 and TRBJ1-1, is SQTIHQWPATLVQPVGSPLSLECTVEGTSNPNLYWYRQAAGRGLQLLFYSVGIGQISSEVPQNLSASRPQDRQFILSSKKLLLSDSGFYLCAWSGGGTEAFFGQGTRLTVV.

The CDR3 protein is CASRTKETQYF. For the CDR3, the DNA is TGTGCCAGCAGGACCAAAGAGACCCAGTACTTC. J is TRBJ2-5 and V is TRBV28, with D unresolved. Germline loops: CDR1 MDHEN, CDR2 SYDVKM. With 6 bases removed from V and 3 bases from J, the gap between germline ends came to 5 bases. The CDR3 extends over 11 amino acids.

Details on this clone: Other DNA sequences within the sample encode an identical CDR3. The chain combines TRBV9 with TRBJ1-1, with D perhaps TRBD1 (6 bases). Germline V lookup: CDR1 SGDLS, CDR2 YYNGEE. There are 14 residues in the CDR3. V dropped 3 bases and J dropped 1 base, with 10 bases sitting between them. The CDR3 loop reads CASSATGRNTEAFF. In DNA form, the CDR3 reads TGTGCCAGCAGCGCCACAGGGCGGAACACTGAAGCTTTCTTT.

Points on this clone: The junction departs from the called germline gene at one end, perhaps through a read error. The V call is TRBV6-6, the J call TRBJ2-1, with D possibly being TRBD1 or TRBD2 (5 bases each). Germline CDR1 is MNHNY and CDR2 is SVGAGI (reference sequence). The CDR3 covers 12 residues. Here the CDR3 reads CASSYVAGWGIF. As DNA, the CDR3 is TGTGCCAGCAGTTACGTGGCGGGCTGGGGGATCTTC.

This chain connects TRBV9 to TRBJ2-4; 7 bases map to TRBD1. V shed 3 bases and J 7 bases; nucleotides not matched to a gene: 7. Germline loops: CDR1 SGDLS, CDR2 YYNGEE. The CDR3 contains 14 residues. The CDR3 nucleotides are TGTGCCAGCAGCGCGGGACAGCAACCGAACATTCAGTACTTC. It is translated as CASSAGQQPNIQYF. The whole variable domain, filled in from reference TRBV9 and TRBJ2-4, reads DSGVTQTPKHLITATGQRVTLRCSPRSGDLSVYWYQQSLDQGLQFLIQYYNGEERAKGNILERFSAQQFPDLHSELNLSSLELGDSALYFCASSAGQQPNIQYFGAGTRLSVL.

A word on this clone: The same CDR3 arises from other DNA sequences in this sample as well. The V and J genes are TRBV15 and TRBJ1-1; D is possibly TRBD1 (5 bases). Trimming took 3 bases from V and 5 from J, leaving 7 bases between them. Germline assignment: CDR1 LNHNV and CDR2 YYDKDF (reference sequence). The CDR3 loop spans 12 amino acids. The CDR3 DNA is TGTGCCACCAGCAGGGCAGGGACTGAAGCTTTCTTT. Residues: CATSRAGTEAFF. The variable domain in full, with the rest retrieved from reference TRBV15 and TRBJ1-1, is DAMVIQNPRYQVTQFGKPVTLSCSQTLNHNVMYWYQQKSSQAPKLLFHYYDKDFNNEADTPDNFQSRRPNTSFCFLDIRSPGLGDTAMYLCATSRAGTEAFFGQGTRLTVV.

V and J are TRBV28 and TRBJ2-7; D ambiguous. CDR1 MDHEN and CDR2 SYDVKM come from the germline V gene. V was clipped by 3 bases and J by 0 bases, with 9 bases between them. This CDR3 is 14 amino acids long. The CDR3 DNA reads TGTGCCAGCAGTTTCGGTAGTAACTCCTACGAGCAGTACTTC. Its protein product is CASSFGSNSYEQYF. Full variable domain (outside the CDR3, taken from reference TRBV28 and TRBJ2-7): DVKVTQSSRYLVKRTGEKVFLECVQDMDHENMFWYRQDPGLGLRLIYFSYDVKMKEKGDIPEGYSVSREKKERFSLILESASTNQTSMYLCASSFGSNSYEQYFGPGTRLTVT.

The chain couples TRBV28 to TRBJ2-3; 8 nucleotides line up with TRBD1. This CDR3 has 16 amino acids. The V gene end was trimmed by 3 bases and the J gene end by 2 bases; junction bases not matched to a gene: 7. CDR1 MDHEN and CDR2 SYDVKM come from the germline V gene. CDR3 loop: CASSFGTGLTTDTQYF. The CDR3 bases are TGTGCCAGCAGTTTTGGGACAGGTCTAACCACAGATACGCAGTATTTT. Supplemented by reference TRBV28 and TRBJ2-3, the full variable domain reads DVKVTQSSRYLVKRTGEKVFLECVQDMDHENMFWYRQDPGLGLRLIYFSYDVKMKEKGDIPEGYSVSREKKERFSLILESASTNQTSMYLCASSFGTGLTTDTQYFGPGTRLTVL.

Concerning this clone: Other nucleotide sequences in the sample specify the same CDR3. V is TRBV27 and J is TRBJ1-1; the D gene is possibly TRBD1 (5 bases). Germline V lookup: CDR1 MNHEY, CDR2 SMNVEV (reference sequence). The CDR3 covers 12 residues. The V and J ends lost 4 bases and 4 bases respectively, with 7 bases between them. The CDR3 is CASSSGSTEAFF. DNA of the CDR3: TGTGCCAGCAGTTCAGGGTCCACTGAAGCTTTCTTT.

This clone was detected once. The CDR3 DNA reads TGTGCCAGCAGCAAAGAAGAAGGGGACAGGGGACTCCTGAACTATGGCTACACCTTC. It is translated as CASSKEEGDRGLLNYGYTF. The chain carries TRBV21-1 and TRBJ1-2; the D segment call TRBD1 is taken from the table without a DNA check. TRBV21-1 is labeled a pseudogene. The CDR3 has 19 residues.